This T cell receptor beta chain was obtained from a study of T cell responses to AZD1222 COVID-19 vaccine. Regarding the study as a whole: Elevations in Spike-specific TCR breadth and depth followed administration of two AZD1222 doses.

The assay was immunoSEQ multiplex PCR, and TCRdb's table has in-frame clones only and misses some. The sample gives tens of thousands of clones, approximately 89% of which show up once; 2% to 2.5% is in the top ten. CDR3 length: 15 residues. Germline CDR1 SGHRS, CDR2 YFSETQ. V trimming: 4 bases; J trimming: 1 base; junction bases outside the gene matches: 3. Concerning this clone itself: What it binds is unknown.

This TCR was recovered from an adult in good health. This chain joins TRBV5-1 and TRBJ2-3, with TRBD1 identical over 10 bases. Sample: peripheral blood, taken on day 0 of AZD1222 vaccination. CDR3 sequence (DNA): TGCGCCAGCAGCCCGGGACAGGGGCGCACAGATACGCAGTATTTT. This encodes CASSPGQGRTDTQYF. The entire variable domain, with the rest obtained from reference TRBV5-1 and TRBJ2-3, is as follows: KAGVTQTPRYLIKTRGQQVTLSCSPISGHRSVSWYQQTPGQGLQFLFEYFSETQRNKGNFPGRFSGRQFSNSRSEMNVSTLELGDSALYLCASSPGQGRTDTQYFGPGTRLTVL.